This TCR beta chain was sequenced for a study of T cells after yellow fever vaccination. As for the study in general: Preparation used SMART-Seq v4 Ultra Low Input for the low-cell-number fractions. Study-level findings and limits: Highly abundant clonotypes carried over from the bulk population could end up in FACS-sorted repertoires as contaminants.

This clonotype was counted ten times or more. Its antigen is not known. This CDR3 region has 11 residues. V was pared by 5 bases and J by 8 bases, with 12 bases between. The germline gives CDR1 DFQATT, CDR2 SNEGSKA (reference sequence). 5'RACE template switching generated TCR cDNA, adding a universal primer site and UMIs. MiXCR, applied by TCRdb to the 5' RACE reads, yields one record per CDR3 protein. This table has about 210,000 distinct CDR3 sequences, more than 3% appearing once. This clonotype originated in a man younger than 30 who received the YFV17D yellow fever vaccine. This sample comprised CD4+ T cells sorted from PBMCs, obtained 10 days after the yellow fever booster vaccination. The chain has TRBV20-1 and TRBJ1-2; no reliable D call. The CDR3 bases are TGCAGTGCTCAAAGGCAGGTCGGCTACACCTTC. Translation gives CSAQRQVGYTF.